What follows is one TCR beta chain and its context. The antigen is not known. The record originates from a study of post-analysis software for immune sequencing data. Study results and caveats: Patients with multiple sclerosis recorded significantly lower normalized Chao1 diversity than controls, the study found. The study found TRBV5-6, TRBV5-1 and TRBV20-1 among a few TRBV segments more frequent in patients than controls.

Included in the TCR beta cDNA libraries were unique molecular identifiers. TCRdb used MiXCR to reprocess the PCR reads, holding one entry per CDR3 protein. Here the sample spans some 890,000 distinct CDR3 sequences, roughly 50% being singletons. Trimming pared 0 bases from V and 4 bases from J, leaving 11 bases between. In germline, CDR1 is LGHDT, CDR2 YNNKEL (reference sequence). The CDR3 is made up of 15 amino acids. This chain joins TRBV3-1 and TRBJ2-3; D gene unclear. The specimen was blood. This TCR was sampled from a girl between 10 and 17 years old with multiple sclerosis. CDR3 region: CASSQDQARADTQYF. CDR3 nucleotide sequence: TGTGCCAGCAGCCAAGATCAAGCCCGCGCAGATACGCAGTATTTT.